This T cell receptor beta chain was recovered during a study of T cell repertoires in aging, cancer and after chemotherapy. Study at large: Donor ages fell into six groups from 30 or younger up to 70 or older. Repeat sampling of healthy donors over several months to years showed clear clonal overlap. Regarding the study as a whole: Median generation probability rose over the chemotherapy interval in each cancer cohort, suggesting rebound thymic output.

TRB rearrangements spanning V, D and J were amplified using mixed TRB-A/B primers. One entry per CDR3 protein results from TCRdb running MiXCR on the multiplex PCR reads. The sample shows over 10,000 distinct CDR3 sequences, roughly 26% of them seen only once. The table lists this clonotype with a few counts. The antigen remains unidentified. The template was genomic DNA from peripheral blood, not RNA. Unmatched junction bases numbered 22, after V lost 6 bases and J lost 4 bases. Per the germline V gene, CDR1 is MDHEN and CDR2 is SYDVKM. The CDR3 extends over 19 amino acids. This chain joins TRBV28 and TRBJ1-1; 8 nucleotides agree with TRBD1. Sequencing input: blood. The origin of this receptor is a human donor in good health. The CDR3 bases are TGTGCCAGCAGCCACGGACAGGGTGGTAGCTGGGGATATGGCACTGAAGCTTTCTTT. This codes for CASSHGQGGSWGYGTEAFF.